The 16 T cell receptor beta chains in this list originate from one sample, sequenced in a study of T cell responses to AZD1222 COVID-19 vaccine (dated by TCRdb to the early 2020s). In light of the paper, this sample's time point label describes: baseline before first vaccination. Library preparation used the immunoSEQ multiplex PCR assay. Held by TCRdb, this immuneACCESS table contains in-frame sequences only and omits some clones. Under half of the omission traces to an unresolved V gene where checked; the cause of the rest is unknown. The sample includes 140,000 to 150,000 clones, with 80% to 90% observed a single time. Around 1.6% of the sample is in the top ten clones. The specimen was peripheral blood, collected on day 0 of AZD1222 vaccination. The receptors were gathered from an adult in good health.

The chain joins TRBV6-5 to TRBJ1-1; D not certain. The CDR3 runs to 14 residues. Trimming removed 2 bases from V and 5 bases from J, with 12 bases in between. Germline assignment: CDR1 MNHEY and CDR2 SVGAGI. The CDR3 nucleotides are TGTGCCAGCAGTTACCCGGGGAGTATAACTGAAGCTTTCTTT. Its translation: CASSYPGSITEAFF.

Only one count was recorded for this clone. The DNA of the CDR3 is TGTGCCAGCAGTTACTCTGCCGGGACAGGGTTTGGCTACACCTTC. It is translated as CASSYSAGTGFGYTF. The chain recombines TRBV6-5 with TRBJ1-2; TRBD1 agrees at 9 bases. The CDR3 runs 15 residues. The junction had 6 bases not matched to a gene; V was cut back by 0 bases and J by 7 bases. Germline V lookup: CDR1 MNHEY, CDR2 SVGAGI.

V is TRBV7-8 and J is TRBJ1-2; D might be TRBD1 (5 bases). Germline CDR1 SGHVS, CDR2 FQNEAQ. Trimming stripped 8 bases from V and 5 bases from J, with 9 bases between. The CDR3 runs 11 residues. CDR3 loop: CASGSGYGYTF. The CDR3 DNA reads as TGTGCCAGCGGTTCAGGGTATGGCTACACCTTC.

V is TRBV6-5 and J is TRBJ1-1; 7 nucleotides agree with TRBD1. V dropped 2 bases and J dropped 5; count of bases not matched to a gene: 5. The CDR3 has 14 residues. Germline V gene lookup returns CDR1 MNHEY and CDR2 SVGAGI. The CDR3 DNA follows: TGTGCCAGCAGTTACCGAGACAGGGTGACTGAAGCTTTCTTT. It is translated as CASSYRDRVTEAFF.

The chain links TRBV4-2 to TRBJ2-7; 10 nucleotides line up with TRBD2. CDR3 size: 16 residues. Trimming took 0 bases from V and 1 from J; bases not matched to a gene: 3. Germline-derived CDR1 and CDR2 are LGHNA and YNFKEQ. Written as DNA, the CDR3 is TGTGCCAGCAGCCAAGAACCGGGACTAGCGTCCTACGAGCAGTACTTC. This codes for CASSQEPGLASYEQYF.

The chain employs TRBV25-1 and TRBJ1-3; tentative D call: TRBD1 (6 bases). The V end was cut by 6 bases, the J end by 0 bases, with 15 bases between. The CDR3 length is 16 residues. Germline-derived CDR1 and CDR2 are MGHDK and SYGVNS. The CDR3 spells CASSLRGANSGNTIYF. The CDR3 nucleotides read TGTGCCAGCAGCTTGCGGGGGGCGAACTCTGGAAACACCATATATTTT. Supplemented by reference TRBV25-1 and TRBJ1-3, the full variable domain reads EADIYQTPRYLVIGTGKKITLECSQTMGHDKMYWYQQDPGMELHLIHYSYGVNSTEKGDLSSESTVSRIRTEHFPLTLESARPSHTSQYLCASSLRGANSGNTIYFGEGSWLTVV.

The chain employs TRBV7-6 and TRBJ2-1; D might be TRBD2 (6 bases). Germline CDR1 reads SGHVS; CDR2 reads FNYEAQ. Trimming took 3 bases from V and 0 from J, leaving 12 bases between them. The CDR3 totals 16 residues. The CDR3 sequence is CASSFDAGSSYNEQFF. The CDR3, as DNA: TGTGCCAGCAGCTTCGACGCGGGGAGCTCCTACAATGAGCAGTTCTTC. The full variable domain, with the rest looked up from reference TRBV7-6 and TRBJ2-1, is GAGVSQSPRYKVTKRGQDVALRCDPISGHVSLYWYRQALGQGPEFLTYFNYEAQQDKSGLPNDRFSAERPEGSISTLTIQRTEQRDSAMYRCASSFDAGSSYNEQFFGPGTRLTVL.

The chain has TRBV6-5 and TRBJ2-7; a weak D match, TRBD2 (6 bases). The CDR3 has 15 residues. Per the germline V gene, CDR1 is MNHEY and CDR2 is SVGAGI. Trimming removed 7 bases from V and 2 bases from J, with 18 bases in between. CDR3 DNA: TGTGCCAGCATTTCCGGGGGTAGTAGGGCCTACGAGCAGTACTTC. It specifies CASISGGSRAYEQYF.

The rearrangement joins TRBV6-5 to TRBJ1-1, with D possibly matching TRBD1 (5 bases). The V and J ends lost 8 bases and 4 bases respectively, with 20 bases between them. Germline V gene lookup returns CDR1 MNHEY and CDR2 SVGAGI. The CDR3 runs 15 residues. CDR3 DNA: TGTGCCAGCTCACTCATCCACGGGGCCAGCACTGAAGCTTTCTTT. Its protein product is CASSLIHGASTEAFF.

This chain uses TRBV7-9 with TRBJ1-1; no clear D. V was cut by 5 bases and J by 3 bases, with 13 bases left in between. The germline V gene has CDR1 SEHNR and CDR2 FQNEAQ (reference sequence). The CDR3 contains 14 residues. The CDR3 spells CASSPGRRDTEAFF. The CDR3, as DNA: TGTGCCAGCAGCCCTGGACGACGGGACACTGAAGCTTTCTTT.

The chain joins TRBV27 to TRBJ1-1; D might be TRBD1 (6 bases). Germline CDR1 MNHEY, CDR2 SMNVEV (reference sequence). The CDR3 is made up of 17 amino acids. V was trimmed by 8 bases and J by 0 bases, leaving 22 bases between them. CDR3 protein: CASATWGAYIMNTEAFF. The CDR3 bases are TGTGCCAGCGCCACCTGGGGGGCTTACATCATGAACACTGAAGCTTTCTTT.

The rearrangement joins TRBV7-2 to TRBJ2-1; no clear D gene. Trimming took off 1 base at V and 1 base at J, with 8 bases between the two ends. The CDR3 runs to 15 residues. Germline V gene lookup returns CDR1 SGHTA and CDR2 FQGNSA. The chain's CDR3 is CASSLGTRSYNEQFF. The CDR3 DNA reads TGTGCCAGCAGCTTAGGAACTCGGTCCTACAATGAGCAGTTCTTC.

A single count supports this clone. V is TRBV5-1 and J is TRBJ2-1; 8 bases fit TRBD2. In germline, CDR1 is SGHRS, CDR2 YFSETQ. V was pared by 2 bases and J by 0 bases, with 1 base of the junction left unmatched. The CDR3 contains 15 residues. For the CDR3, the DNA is TGCGCCAGCAGCTTTAGCGGGGTCTCCTACAATGAGCAGTTCTTC. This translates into CASSFSGVSYNEQFF. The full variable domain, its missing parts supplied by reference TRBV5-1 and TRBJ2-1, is KAGVTQTPRYLIKTRGQQVTLSCSPISGHRSVSWYQQTPGQGLQFLFEYFSETQRNKGNFPGRFSGRQFSNSRSEMNVSTLELGDSALYLCASSFSGVSYNEQFFGPGTRLTVL.

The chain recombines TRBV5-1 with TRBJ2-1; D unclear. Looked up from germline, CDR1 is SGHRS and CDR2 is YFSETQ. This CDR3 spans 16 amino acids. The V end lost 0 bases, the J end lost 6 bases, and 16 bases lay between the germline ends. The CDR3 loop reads CASSLEGTQRFNEQFF. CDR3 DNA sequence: TGCGCCAGCAGCTTGGAAGGCACTCAAAGGTTCAATGAGCAGTTCTTC.

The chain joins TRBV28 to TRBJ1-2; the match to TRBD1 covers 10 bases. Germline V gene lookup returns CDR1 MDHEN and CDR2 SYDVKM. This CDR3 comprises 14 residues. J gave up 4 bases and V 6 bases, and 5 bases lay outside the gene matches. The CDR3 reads CASRRQGASYGYTF. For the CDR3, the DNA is TGTGCCAGCAGACGACAGGGGGCAAGCTATGGCTACACCTTC.

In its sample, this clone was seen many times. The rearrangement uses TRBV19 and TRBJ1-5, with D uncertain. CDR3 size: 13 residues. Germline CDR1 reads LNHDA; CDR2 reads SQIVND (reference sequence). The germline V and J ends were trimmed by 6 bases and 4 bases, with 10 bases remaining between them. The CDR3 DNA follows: TGTGCCAGTAGAAAAGGGCGTAATCAGCCCCAGCATTTT. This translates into CASRKGRNQPQHF.